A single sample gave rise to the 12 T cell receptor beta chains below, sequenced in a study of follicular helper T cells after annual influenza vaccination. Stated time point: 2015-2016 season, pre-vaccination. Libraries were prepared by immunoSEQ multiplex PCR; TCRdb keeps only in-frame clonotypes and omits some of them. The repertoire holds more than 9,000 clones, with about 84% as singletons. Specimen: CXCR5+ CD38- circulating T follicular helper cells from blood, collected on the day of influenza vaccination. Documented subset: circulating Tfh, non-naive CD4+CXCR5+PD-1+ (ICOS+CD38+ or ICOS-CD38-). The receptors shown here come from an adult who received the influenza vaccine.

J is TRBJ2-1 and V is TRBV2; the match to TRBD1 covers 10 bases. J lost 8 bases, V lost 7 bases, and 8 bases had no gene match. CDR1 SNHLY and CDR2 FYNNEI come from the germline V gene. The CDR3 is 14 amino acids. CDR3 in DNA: TGTGCCAGCACTCCGGGACAGGGGACAGATGAGCAGTTCTTC. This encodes CASTPGQGTDEQFF.

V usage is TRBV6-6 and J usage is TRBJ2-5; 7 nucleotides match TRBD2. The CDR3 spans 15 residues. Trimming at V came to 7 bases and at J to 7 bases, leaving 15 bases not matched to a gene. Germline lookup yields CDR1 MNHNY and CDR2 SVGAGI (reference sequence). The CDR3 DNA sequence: TGTGCCAGCACCAAGAACGGGGACCGCGGGGGGACCCAGTACTTC. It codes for CASTKNGDRGGTQYF.

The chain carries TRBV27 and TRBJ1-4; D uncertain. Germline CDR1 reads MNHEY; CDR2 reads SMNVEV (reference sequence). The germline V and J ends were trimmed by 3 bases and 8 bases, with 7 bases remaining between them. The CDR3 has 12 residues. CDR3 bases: TGTGCCAGCAGTTTCCGTGGGGAAAAACTGTTTTTT. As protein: CASSFRGEKLFF.

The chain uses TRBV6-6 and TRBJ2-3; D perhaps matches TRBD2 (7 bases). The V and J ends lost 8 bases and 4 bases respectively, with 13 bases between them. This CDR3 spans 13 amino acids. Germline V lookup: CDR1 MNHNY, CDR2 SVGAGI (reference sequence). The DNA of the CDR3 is TGTGCCAGCGGGGGGGGCAGCGCAGATACGCAGTATTTT. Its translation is CASGGGSADTQYF.

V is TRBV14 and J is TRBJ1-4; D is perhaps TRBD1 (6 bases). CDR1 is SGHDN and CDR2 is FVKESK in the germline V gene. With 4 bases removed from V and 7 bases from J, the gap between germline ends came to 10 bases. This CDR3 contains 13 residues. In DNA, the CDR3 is TGTGCCAGCAGCCCCAGACAGGCTGAAAAACTGTTTTTT. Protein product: CASSPRQAEKLFF.

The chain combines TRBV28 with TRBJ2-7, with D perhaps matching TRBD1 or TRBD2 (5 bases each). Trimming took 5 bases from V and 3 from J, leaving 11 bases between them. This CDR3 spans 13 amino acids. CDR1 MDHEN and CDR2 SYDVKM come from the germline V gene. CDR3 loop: CASSRMGVYEQYF. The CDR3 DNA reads TGTGCCAGCAGTCGGATGGGGGTCTACGAGCAGTACTTC.

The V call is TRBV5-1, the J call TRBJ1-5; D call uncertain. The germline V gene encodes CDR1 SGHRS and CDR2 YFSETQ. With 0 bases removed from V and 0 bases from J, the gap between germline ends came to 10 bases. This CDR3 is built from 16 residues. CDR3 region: CASSLAPGNSNQPQHF. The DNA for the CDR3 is TGCGCCAGCAGCTTGGCCCCTGGGAATAGCAATCAGCCCCAGCATTTT.

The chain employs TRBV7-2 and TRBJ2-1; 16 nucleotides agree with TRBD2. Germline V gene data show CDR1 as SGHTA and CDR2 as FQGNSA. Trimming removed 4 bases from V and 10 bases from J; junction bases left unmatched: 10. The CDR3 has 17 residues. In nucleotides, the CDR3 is TGTGCCAGCAGCTCCCAAGGGACTAGCGGGGGGGCCGGCGAGCAGTTCTTC. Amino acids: CASSSQGTSGGAGEQFF. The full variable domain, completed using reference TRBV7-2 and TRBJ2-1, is GAGVSQSPSNKVTEKGKDVELRCDPISGHTALYWYRQSLGQGLEFLIYFQGNSAPDKSGLPSDRFSAERTGGSVSTLTIQRTQQEDSAVYLCASSSQGTSGGAGEQFFGPGTRLTVL.

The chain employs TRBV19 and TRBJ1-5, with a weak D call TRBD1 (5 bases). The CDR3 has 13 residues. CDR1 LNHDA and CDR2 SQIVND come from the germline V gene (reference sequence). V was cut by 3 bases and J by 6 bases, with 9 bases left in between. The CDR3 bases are TGTGCCAGTAGTATTAAAGGGGCTCAGCCCCAGCATTTT. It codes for CASSIKGAQPQHF.

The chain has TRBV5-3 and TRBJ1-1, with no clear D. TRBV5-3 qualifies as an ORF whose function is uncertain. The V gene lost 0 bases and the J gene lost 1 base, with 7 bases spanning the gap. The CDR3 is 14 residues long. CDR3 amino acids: CARSLARENTEAFF. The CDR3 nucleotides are TGTGCCAGAAGCTTGGCGCGGGAGAACACTGAAGCTTTCTTT.

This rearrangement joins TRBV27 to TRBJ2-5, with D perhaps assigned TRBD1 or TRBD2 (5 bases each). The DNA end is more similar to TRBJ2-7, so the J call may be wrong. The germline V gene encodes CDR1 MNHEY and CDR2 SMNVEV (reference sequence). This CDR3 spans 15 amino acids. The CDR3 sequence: CASSLKGRQDYEQYF. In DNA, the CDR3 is TGTGCCAGCAGTTTAAAGGGACGGCAGGACTACGAGCAGTACTTC.

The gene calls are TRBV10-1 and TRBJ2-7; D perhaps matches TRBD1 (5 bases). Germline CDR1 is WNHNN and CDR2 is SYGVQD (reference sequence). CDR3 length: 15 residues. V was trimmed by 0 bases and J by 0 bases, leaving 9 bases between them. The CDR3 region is CASSESKGCSYEQYF. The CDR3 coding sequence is TGCGCCAGCAGTGAGTCAAAGGGGTGCTCCTACGAGCAGTACTTC.